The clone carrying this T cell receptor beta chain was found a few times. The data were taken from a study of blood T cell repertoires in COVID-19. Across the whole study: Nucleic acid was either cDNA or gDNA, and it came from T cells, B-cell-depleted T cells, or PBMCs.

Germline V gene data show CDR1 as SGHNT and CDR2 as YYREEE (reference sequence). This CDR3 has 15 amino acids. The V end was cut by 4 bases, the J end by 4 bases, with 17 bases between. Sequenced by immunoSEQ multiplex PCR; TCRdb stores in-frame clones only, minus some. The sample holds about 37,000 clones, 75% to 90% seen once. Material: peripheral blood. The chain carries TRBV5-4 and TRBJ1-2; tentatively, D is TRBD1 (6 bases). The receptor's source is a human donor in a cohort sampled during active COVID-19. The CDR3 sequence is CASSPDRKATYGYTF. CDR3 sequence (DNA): TGTGCCAGCAGCCCAGACAGGAAAGCAACCTATGGCTACACCTTC.